The source of this TCR beta chain is a study of CD8+ T cells in alopecia areata. Study results and caveats: Mice showed TCR sharing more clearly than patients did, possibly owing to HLA. Scalp sample data also include resident alphabeta T cells from normal skin. Lesional scalp displayed greater clonality than normal scalp, most notably in alopecia totalis/universalis.

RNA extraction was followed by reverse transcription into cDNA, which acted as the sequencing template. Produced via immunoSEQ multiplex PCR; TCRdb's table is partial and in-frame only. The top ten clones hold roughly 5% of a sample with around 190,000 clones, roughly 56% of them seen once. PBMCs served as the source from which CD4+ and CD8+ T cells were sorted. The length of the CDR3 is 14 residues. Per the germline V gene, CDR1 is LNHNV and CDR2 is YYDKDF (reference sequence). V dropped 5 bases and J dropped 0 bases, with 8 bases sitting between them. This clone was counted a few times. What it binds is unknown.

The chain links TRBV15 to TRBJ1-5; D remains unclear. The material sequenced was CD8+ T cells sorted from blood. The receptor's source is a human donor in good health. CDR3: CATSGPDSNQPQHF. The CDR3 DNA is TGTGCCACCAGCGGGCCGGATAGCAATCAGCCCCAGCATTTT.